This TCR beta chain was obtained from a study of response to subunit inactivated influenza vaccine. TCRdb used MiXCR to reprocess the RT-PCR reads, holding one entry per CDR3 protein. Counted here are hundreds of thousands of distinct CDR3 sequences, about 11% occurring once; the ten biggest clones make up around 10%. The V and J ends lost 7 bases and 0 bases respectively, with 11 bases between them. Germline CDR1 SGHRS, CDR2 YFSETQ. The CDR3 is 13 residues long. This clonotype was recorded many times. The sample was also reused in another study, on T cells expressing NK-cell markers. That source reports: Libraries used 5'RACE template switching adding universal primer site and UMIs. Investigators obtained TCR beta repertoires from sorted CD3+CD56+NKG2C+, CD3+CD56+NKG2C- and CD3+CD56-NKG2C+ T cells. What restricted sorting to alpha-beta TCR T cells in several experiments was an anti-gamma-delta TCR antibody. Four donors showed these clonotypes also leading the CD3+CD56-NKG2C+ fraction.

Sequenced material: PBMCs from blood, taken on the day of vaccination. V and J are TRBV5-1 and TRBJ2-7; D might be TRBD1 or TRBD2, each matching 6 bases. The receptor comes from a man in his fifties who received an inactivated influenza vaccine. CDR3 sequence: CASGGGSSYEQYF. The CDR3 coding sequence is TGCGCCAGCGGAGGGGGAAGCTCCTACGAGCAGTACTTC.